A single sample gave rise to the 26 T cell receptor beta chains below, sequenced in a study of T cell responses to AZD1222 COVID-19 vaccine. Profiled with immunoSEQ multiplex PCR; TCRdb holds only in-frame clones, not every one. The sample includes about 140,000 clones, 80% to 95% of them seen just once. The sequencing used peripheral blood, collected 28 days after the second AZD1222 dose. The receptors were gathered from an adult who received the AZD1222 COVID-19 vaccine.

The chain uses TRBV27 and TRBJ2-3; 10 bases agree with TRBD2. CDR3 length: 16 residues. V shed 5 bases, J shed 4 bases, and the junction held 9 bases outside the gene matches. Germline loops: CDR1 MNHEY, CDR2 SMNVEV (reference sequence). The CDR3 bases are TGTGCCAGCAGTAAACCGGGACTAGCGTTACCAGATACGCAGTATTTT. Translating it yields CASSKPGLALPDTQYF.

The V call is TRBV19, the J call TRBJ1-3; D is unclear. There are 17 residues in the CDR3. With 0 bases removed from V and 4 bases from J, the gap between germline ends came to 16 bases. From germline, CDR1 is LNHDA and CDR2 SQIVND (reference sequence). CDR3 bases: TGTGCCAGTAGTATAGATCTACCAGCCCATGGAGGAAACACCATATATTTT. The encoded protein is CASSIDLPAHGGNTIYF. The full variable domain, completed using reference TRBV19 and TRBJ1-3, is DGGITQSPKYLFRKEGQNVTLSCEQNLNHDAMYWYRQDPGQGLRLIYYSQIVNDFQKGDIAEGYSVSREKKESFPLTVTSAQKNPTAFYLCASSIDLPAHGGNTIYFGEGSWLTVV.

Only one count was recorded for this clone. The chain employs TRBV28 and TRBJ2-3; 10 bases are a match to TRBD2. This CDR3 contains 16 residues. CDR1 and CDR2 from the germline V gene are MDHEN and SYDVKM. J was trimmed by 6 bases and V by 2 bases; bases with no gene match: 8. The CDR3 bases are TGTGCCAGCAGTTTACGTCTAGCGGGAGATCGGGATACGCAGTATTTT. This translates into CASSLRLAGDRDTQYF. Together with reference TRBV28 and TRBJ2-3, the CDR3 gives the full variable domain: DVKVTQSSRYLVKRTGEKVFLECVQDMDHENMFWYRQDPGLGLRLIYFSYDVKMKEKGDIPEGYSVSREKKERFSLILESASTNQTSMYLCASSLRLAGDRDTQYFGPGTRLTVL.

The chain joins TRBV4-1 to TRBJ2-3; D gene ambiguous. Germline V lookup: CDR1 MGHRA, CDR2 YSYEKL. V was trimmed by 4 bases and J by 2 bases, leaving 16 bases between them. The CDR3 runs to 16 residues. In nucleotides, the CDR3 is TGCGCCAGCAGCCCCAACTTACTGGGCGCCACAGATACGCAGTATTTT. Translation: CASSPNLLGATDTQYF.

This clone was counted a few times. This chain uses TRBV4-2 with TRBJ2-7, with D perhaps TRBD1 (5 bases). The CDR3 runs 15 residues. Germline CDR1 is LGHNA and CDR2 is YNFKEQ. V was cut by 0 bases and J by 3 bases, with 12 bases left in between. CDR3 residues: CASSQDSGRDYEQYF. The CDR3 DNA reads TGTGCCAGCAGCCAAGATTCGGGCAGGGACTACGAGCAGTACTTC.

In regard to this clone: One end of the junction fails to match germline, which may point to a read error. The genes are TRBV7-6 and TRBJ2-7; D is unclear. CDR1 is SGHVS and CDR2 is FNYEAQ in the germline V gene. The CDR3 is 13 residues long. CDR3 DNA sequence: TGTGCCAGCAGCCCCGGTCCCTCCAACGAGCAGTACTTC. It is translated as CASSPGPSNEQYF.

The rearrangement links TRBV5-1 to TRBJ2-6, with a weak D call TRBD1 (5 bases). Germline V lookup: CDR1 SGHRS, CDR2 YFSETQ. The CDR3 has 17 amino acids. The V end was cut by 0 bases, the J end by 0 bases, with 10 bases between. The CDR3 DNA reads as TGCGCCAGCAGCTTGGGGGGCAGCCGCTCTGGGGCCAACGTCCTGACTTTC. Its protein product is CASSLGGSRSGANVLTF.

The CDR3 nucleotides are TGTGCCAGTAGTATCTCTGCGACCGGACAGGGGTATAATTCACCCCTCCACTTT. As protein: CASSISATGQGYNSPLHF. The chain joins TRBV19 to TRBJ1-6; 9 bases agree with TRBD1. The V and J ends lost 3 bases and 4 bases, in that order; junction bases with no gene match: 10. Germline CDR1 and CDR2: LNHDA and SQIVND (reference sequence). CDR3 size: 18 residues.

The V and J genes are TRBV19 and TRBJ1-2; the match to TRBD1 covers 10 bases. V shed 7 bases and J 2 bases; nucleotides not matched to a gene: 10. Germline V gene lookup returns CDR1 LNHDA and CDR2 SQIVND (reference sequence). The CDR3 has 16 residues. The CDR3 DNA follows: TGTGCCAGTACCCCATCCTCGGACAGGGGGAACTATGGCTACACCTTC. This codes for CASTPSSDRGNYGYTF.

J is TRBJ1-1 and V is TRBV4-3; TRBD1 might be the D (5 bases). Germline V gene sequence: CDR1 LGHNA, CDR2 YSLEER. The V gene lost 2 bases and the J gene lost 2 bases, with 12 bases spanning the gap. The CDR3 has 15 residues. The DNA for the CDR3 is TGCGCCAGCAGCCAAAACCGGGGCAGTAACACTGAAGCTTTCTTT. As protein: CASSQNRGSNTEAFF.

V usage is TRBV6-5 and J usage is TRBJ2-7; TRBD2 might be the D (6 bases). From germline, CDR1 is MNHEY and CDR2 SVGAGI. The CDR3 has 15 amino acids. V was clipped by 1 base and J by 0 bases, with 10 bases between them. The CDR3 region has the DNA TGTGCCAGCAGTTACTTAGCGGAGGACTCCTACGAGCAGTACTTC. Translation gives CASSYLAEDSYEQYF.

The rearrangement uses TRBV4-2 and TRBJ2-7; 14 positions agree with TRBD2. Germline V gives CDR1 LGHNA, CDR2 YNFKEQ. J gave up 5 bases and V 2 bases, and 5 bases lay outside the gene matches. This CDR3 is built from 16 residues. CDR3 amino acids: CASSQPGTSGSNEQYF. CDR3 bases: TGTGCCAGCAGCCAACCTGGGACTAGCGGGAGCAACGAGCAGTACTTC.

The V and J genes are TRBV13 and TRBJ2-1, with 8 bases identical to TRBD2. In germline, CDR1 is PRHDT, CDR2 FYEKMQ (reference sequence). With 5 bases clipped from V and 9 bases from J, the junction kept 6 bases outside the gene matches. This CDR3 contains 13 residues. The CDR3 region is CASSPVTSAEQFF. DNA of the CDR3: TGTGCCAGCAGCCCGGTGACTAGCGCTGAGCAGTTCTTC.

V and J are TRBV28 and TRBJ2-5; 14 bases line up with TRBD2. CDR1 and CDR2 from the germline V gene are MDHEN and SYDVKM. This CDR3 is 18 amino acids long. The ends lost 7 bases at V and 4 bases at J; junction bases unmatched: 14. The CDR3 DNA reads TGTGCCAGCAACAATCCGGGACTAGCGGGAGTGGGGGGAGAGACCCAGTACTTC. It yields the protein CASNNPGLAGVGGETQYF.

The V and J genes are TRBV30 and TRBJ1-6, with D maybe TRBD1 (6 bases). The length of the CDR3 is 14 residues. The germline CDR1 and CDR2 sequences are GTSNPN and SVGIG (reference sequence). Trimming pared 5 bases from V and 10 bases from J, leaving 18 bases between. CDR3 sequence: CAWQRRGAGSPLHF. The CDR3 coding sequence is TGTGCCTGGCAGCGACGGGGGGCGGGATCACCCCTCCACTTT.

This rearrangement joins TRBV15 to TRBJ1-1; a possible D gene is TRBD1 (6 bases). Germline assignment: CDR1 LNHNV and CDR2 YYDKDF (reference sequence). This CDR3 has 12 amino acids. V lost 6 bases and J 7 bases, leaving 12 bases between the germline ends. The CDR3 bases are TGTGCCACCAGAAGGGGGGAGTTTGAAGCTTTCTTT. Translated, it gives CATRRGEFEAFF.

The chain recombines TRBV28 with TRBJ1-5; D may be TRBD1 (6 bases). CDR1 is MDHEN and CDR2 is SYDVKM in the germline V gene. The V end was cut by 5 bases, the J end by 6 bases, with 8 bases between. The CDR3 covers 12 residues. The CDR3 reads CASSQGRQPQHF. CDR3 nucleotide sequence: TGTGCCAGCAGTCAGGGGCGTCAGCCCCAGCATTTT.

The chain has TRBV7-2 and TRBJ2-7; 10 bases are a match to TRBD2. V gave up 6 bases and J gave up 1 base; unmatched junction bases: 6. The CDR3 spans 15 residues. CDR1 and CDR2 (germline): SGHTA, FQGNSA. CDR3 residues: CASSLTSGTSYEQYF. CDR3 in DNA: TGTGCCAGCAGTCTTACTAGCGGGACATCCTACGAGCAGTACTTC. The variable domain in full, with the rest retrieved from reference TRBV7-2 and TRBJ2-7, is GAGVSQSPSNKVTEKGKDVELRCDPISGHTALYWYRQSLGQGLEFLIYFQGNSAPDKSGLPSDRFSAERTGGSVSTLTIQRTQQEDSAVYLCASSLTSGTSYEQYFGPGTRLTVT.

The genes are TRBV20-1 and TRBJ2-1; a possible D gene is TRBD2 (6 bases). The germline V gene has CDR1 DFQATT and CDR2 SNEGSKA (reference sequence). The CDR3 runs to 19 residues. V lost 3 bases and J 0 bases, leaving 24 bases between the germline ends. CDR3 in amino acids: CSASGLIGREGTSYNEQFF. The CDR3 DNA sequence: TGCAGTGCTAGTGGTCTGATTGGGCGGGAAGGAACCTCCTACAATGAGCAGTTCTTC.

The DNA for the CDR3 is TGTGCCACCAGCTTATGGACAGGAGGCTGGAGTCAGCCCCAGCATTTT. Its translation is CATSLWTGGWSQPQHF. The chain has TRBV15 and TRBJ1-5; 7 nucleotides line up with TRBD1. Trimming took 5 bases from V and 6 from J; bases not matched to a gene: 13. The CDR3 spans 16 residues. Per germline, CDR1 LNHNV and CDR2 YYDKDF (reference sequence).

This rearrangement joins TRBV9 to TRBJ2-3; 11 nucleotides agree with TRBD1. Trimming took 6 bases from V and 4 from J; bases not matched to a gene: 4. CDR1 SGDLS and CDR2 YYNGEE come from the germline V gene. CDR3 length: 14 residues. CDR3 in DNA: TGTGCCAGCACCAGGACAGGGGGCCCAGATACGCAGTATTTT. This codes for CASTRTGGPDTQYF. Using reference TRBV9 and TRBJ2-3 for the parts outside the CDR3, the full variable domain is DSGVTQTPKHLITATGQRVTLRCSPRSGDLSVYWYQQSLDQGLQFLIQYYNGEERAKGNILERFSAQQFPDLHSELNLSSLELGDSALYFCASTRTGGPDTQYFGPGTRLTVL.

The chain joins TRBV2 to TRBJ2-1; 12 bases match TRBD2. The germline CDR1 and CDR2 sequences are SNHLY and FYNNEI. The CDR3 runs 14 residues. J was trimmed by 6 bases and V by 3 bases; bases with no gene match: 0. DNA for the CDR3: TGTGCCAGCAGTGAGACTAGCGGGAGCAATGAGCAGTTCTTC. As protein: CASSETSGSNEQFF.

This chain connects TRBV19 to TRBJ1-5; no firm D call. V lost 8 bases and J lost 6, with 11 bases in between. The germline CDR1 and CDR2 sequences are LNHDA and SQIVND (reference sequence). The CDR3 is made up of 12 amino acids. This chain's CDR3 is CASSMGGQPQHF. In DNA, the CDR3 is TGTGCCAGTTCTATGGGTGGTCAGCCCCAGCATTTT.

The chain is built from TRBV7-2 and TRBJ1-5; D ambiguous. CDR1 SGHTA and CDR2 FQGNSA come from the germline V gene. CDR3 length equals 14 residues. The V end lost 6 bases, the J end lost 3 bases, and 12 bases lay between the germline ends. The CDR3 is CASSLRTDNQPQHF. The DNA of the CDR3 is TGTGCCAGCAGTTTAAGGACGGACAATCAGCCCCAGCATTTT.

The chain is built from TRBV5-1 and TRBJ1-1, with a possible D match to TRBD1 (6 bases). The germline CDR1 and CDR2 sequences are SGHRS and YFSETQ. This CDR3 spans 16 amino acids. Deletions cut 0 bases from V and 4 bases from J, with 16 bases between. The CDR3 DNA follows: TGCGCCAGCAGCTTGGGAGGACAGATTATGAGCACTGAAGCTTTCTTT. Translating gives CASSLGGQIMSTEAFF.

This chain links TRBV27 with TRBJ1-3; 10 nucleotides line up with TRBD1. Per the germline V gene, CDR1 is MNHEY and CDR2 is SMNVEV (reference sequence). V trimming: 6 bases; J trimming: 7 bases; junction bases outside the gene matches: 6. The CDR3 length is 14 residues. The CDR3 DNA follows: TGTGCCAGCAGGGCCGGGACAGGGGACAACACCATATATTTT. This sequence encodes CASRAGTGDNTIYF.